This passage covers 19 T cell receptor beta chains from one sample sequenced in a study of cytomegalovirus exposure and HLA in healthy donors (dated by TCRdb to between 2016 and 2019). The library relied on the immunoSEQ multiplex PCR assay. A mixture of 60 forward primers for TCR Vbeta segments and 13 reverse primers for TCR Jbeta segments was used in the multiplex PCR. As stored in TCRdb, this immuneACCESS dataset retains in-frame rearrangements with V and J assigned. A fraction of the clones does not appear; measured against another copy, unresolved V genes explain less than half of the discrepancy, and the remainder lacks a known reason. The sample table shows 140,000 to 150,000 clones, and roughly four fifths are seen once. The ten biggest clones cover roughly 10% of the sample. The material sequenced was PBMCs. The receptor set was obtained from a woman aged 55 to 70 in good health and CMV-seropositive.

The DNA for the CDR3 is TGTGCCAGCAGCTTAGATAGCGGGGCCTCCGGAGCTTTCTTT. Translating gives CASSLDSGASGAFF. The chain carries TRBV7-8 and TRBJ1-1, with D perhaps TRBD1 (5 bases). Germline V gives CDR1 SGHVS, CDR2 FQNEAQ. The CDR3 extends over 14 amino acids. V gave up 1 base and J gave up 10 bases, with 16 bases separating them.

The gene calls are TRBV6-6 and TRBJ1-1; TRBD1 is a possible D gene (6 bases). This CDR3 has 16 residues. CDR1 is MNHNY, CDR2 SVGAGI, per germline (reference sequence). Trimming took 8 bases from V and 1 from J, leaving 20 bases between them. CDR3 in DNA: TGTGCCAGCGTCCCACGGGCGAGGGGGGGGAACACTGAAGCTTTCTTT. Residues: CASVPRARGGNTEAFF.

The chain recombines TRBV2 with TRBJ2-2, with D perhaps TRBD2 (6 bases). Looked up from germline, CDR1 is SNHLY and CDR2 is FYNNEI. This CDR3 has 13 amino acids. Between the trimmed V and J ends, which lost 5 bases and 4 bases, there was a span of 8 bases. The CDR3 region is CASSLAVTGELFF. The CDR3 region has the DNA TGTGCCAGCAGTTTAGCGGTCACCGGGGAGCTGTTTTTT.

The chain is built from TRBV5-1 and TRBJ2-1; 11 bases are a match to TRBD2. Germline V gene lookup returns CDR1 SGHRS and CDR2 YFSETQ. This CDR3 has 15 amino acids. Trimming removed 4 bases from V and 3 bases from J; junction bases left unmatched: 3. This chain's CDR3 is CASSNGLAGYNEQFF. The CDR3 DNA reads TGCGCCAGCAGCAACGGACTAGCGGGCTACAATGAGCAGTTCTTC.

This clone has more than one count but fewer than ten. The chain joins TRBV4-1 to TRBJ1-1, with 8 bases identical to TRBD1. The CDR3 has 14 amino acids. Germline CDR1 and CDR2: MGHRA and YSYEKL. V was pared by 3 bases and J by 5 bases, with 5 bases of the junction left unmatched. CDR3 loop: CASSHGQGRTEAFF. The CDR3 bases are TGCGCCAGCAGCCATGGACAGGGACGGACTGAAGCTTTCTTT.

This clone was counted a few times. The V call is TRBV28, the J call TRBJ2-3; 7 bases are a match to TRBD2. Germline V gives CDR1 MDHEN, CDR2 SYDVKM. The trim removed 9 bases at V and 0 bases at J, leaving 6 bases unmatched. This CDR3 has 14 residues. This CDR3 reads CASRLAASTDTQYF. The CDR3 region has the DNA TGTGCCAGTAGGCTAGCGGCTAGCACAGATACGCAGTATTTT.

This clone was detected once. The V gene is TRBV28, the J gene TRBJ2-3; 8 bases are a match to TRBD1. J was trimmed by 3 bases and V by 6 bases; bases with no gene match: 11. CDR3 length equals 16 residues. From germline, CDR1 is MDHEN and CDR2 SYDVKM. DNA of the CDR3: TGTGCCAGCAGCACGACAGGGGACGGGAAGACAGATACGCAGTATTTT. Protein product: CASSTTGDGKTDTQYF.

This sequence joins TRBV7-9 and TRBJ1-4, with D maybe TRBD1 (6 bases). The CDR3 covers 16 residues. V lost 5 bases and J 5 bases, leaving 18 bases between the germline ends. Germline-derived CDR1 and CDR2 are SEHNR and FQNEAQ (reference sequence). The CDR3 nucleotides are TGTGCCAGCAGCCGTCCCAAGACAGGAAACAATGAAAAACTGTTTTTT. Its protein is CASSRPKTGNNEKLFF.

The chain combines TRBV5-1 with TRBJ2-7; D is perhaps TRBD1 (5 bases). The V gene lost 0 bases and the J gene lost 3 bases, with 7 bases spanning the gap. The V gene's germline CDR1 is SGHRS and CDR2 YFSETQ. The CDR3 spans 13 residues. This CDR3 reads CASSLGQIYEQYF. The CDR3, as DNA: TGCGCCAGCAGCTTGGGACAGATCTACGAGCAGTACTTC.

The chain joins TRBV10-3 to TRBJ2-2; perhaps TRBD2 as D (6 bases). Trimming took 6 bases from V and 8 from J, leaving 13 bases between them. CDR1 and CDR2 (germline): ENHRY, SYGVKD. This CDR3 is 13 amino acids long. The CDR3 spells CAIRAGTGGELFF. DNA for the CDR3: TGTGCCATCAGGGCCGGGACTGGGGGGGAGCTGTTTTTT.

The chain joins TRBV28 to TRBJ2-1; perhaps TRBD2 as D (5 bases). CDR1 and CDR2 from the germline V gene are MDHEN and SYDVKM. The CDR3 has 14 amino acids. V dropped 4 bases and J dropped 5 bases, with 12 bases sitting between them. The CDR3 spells CASSSGSLDNEQFF. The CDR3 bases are TGTGCCAGCAGTTCGGGGTCCCTTGACAATGAGCAGTTCTTC. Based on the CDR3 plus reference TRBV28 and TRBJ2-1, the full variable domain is DVKVTQSSRYLVKRTGEKVFLECVQDMDHENMFWYRQDPGLGLRLIYFSYDVKMKEKGDIPEGYSVSREKKERFSLILESASTNQTSMYLCASSSGSLDNEQFFGPGTRLTVL.

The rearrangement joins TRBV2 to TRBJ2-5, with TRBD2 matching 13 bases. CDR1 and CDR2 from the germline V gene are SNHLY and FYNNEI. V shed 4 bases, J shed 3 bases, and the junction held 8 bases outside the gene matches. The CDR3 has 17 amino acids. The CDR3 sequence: CASSGGTGTSGEETQYF. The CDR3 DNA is TGTGCCAGCAGTGGGGGGACCGGGACTAGCGGGGAAGAGACCCAGTACTTC.

The CDR3 DNA reads as TGTGCCAGCAGTGCCCAGGCTTACTATGGCTACACCTTC. It yields the protein CASSAQAYYGYTF. The chain uses TRBV2 and TRBJ1-2; D is unclear. The V end lost 4 bases, the J end lost 3 bases, and 9 bases lay between the germline ends. The CDR3 covers 13 residues. Germline V gene lookup returns CDR1 SNHLY and CDR2 FYNNEI. Variable domain in full (rest from reference TRBV2 and TRBJ1-2): EPEVTQTPSHQVTQMGQEVILRCVPISNHLYFYWYRQILGQKVEFLVSFYNNEISEKSEIFDDQFSVERPDGSNFTLKIRSTKLEDSAMYFCASSAQAYYGYTFGSGTRLTVV.

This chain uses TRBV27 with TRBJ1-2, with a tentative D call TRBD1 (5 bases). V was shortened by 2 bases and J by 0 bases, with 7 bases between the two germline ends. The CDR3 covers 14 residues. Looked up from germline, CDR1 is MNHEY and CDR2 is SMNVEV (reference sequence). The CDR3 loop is CASSLGGANYGYTF. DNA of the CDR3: TGTGCCAGCAGTTTAGGAGGGGCTAACTATGGCTACACCTTC.

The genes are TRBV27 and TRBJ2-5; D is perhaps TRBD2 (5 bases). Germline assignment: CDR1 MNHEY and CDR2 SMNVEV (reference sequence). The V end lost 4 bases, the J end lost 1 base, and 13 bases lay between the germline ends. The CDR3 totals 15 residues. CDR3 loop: CASSSGKRLQETQYF. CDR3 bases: TGTGCCAGCAGTTCCGGGAAGCGCCTCCAAGAGACCCAGTACTTC.

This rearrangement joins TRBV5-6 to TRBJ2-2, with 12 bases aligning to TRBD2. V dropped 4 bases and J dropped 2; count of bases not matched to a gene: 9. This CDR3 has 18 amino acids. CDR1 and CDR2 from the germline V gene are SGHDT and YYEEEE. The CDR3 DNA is TGTGCCAGCAGCCCGATATCTAGCGGGAGGGGCAACACCGGGGAGCTGTTTTTT. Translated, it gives CASSPISSGRGNTGELFF.

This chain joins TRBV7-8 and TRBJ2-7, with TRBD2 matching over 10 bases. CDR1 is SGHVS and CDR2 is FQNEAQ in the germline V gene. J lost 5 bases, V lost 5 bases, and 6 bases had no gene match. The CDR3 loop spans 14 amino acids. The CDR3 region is CASSHGLAGDEQYF. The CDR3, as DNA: TGTGCCAGCAGCCACGGCCTAGCGGGAGACGAGCAGTACTTC.

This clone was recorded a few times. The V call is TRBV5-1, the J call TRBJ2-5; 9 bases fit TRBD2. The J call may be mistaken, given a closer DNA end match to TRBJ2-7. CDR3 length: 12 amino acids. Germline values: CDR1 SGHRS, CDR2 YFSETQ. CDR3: CASSELAGEQYF. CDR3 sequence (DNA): TGCGCCAGCAGTGAACTAGCGGGCGAGCAGTACTTC.

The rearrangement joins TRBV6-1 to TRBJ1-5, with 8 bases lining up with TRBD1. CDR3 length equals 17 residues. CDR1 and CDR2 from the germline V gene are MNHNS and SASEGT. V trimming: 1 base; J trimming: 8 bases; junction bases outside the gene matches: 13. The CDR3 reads CASSEDLLQGAREPQHF. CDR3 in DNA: TGTGCCAGCAGTGAAGACCTCCTTCAGGGGGCGAGGGAGCCCCAGCATTTT.